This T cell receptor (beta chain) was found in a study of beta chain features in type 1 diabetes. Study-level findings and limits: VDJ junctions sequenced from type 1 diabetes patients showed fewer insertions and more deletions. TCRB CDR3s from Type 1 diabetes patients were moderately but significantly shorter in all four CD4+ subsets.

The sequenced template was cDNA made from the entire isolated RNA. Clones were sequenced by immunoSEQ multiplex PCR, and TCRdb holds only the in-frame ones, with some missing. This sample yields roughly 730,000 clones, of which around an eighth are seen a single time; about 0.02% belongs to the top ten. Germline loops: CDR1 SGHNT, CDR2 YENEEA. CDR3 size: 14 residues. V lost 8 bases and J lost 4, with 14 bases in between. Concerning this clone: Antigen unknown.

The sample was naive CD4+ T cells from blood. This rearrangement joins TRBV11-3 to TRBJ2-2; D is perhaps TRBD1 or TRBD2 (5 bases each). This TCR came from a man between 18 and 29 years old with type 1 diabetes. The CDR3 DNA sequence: TGTGCCAGCCTGGGGGAAGTAAGCACCGGGGAGCTGTTTTTT. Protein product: CASLGEVSTGELFF.